This T cell receptor (beta chain) was profiled in a study of blood T cell repertoires in COVID-19. Germline V gene data show CDR1 as SGDLS and CDR2 as YYNGEE. This CDR3 spans 15 amino acids. Trimming took 4 bases from V and 5 from J; bases not matched to a gene: 7. In the source study's methods: By means of reference gene primer amplification, nucleated cell counts were estimated. The table came from immunoSEQ multiplex PCR; TCRdb's copy has only in-frame clones and leaves some out. V, J and clone size are those of that table, while D and trimming were read from the DNA. Of 150,000 to 200,000 clones in the sample, roughly 82% were seen once.

This clonotype originated in a man aged 45-65 years who had recovered from COVID-19. Sequencing was performed on PBMCs or T cells enriched from blood (not recorded which). The chain combines TRBV9 with TRBJ1-4; 8 bases map to TRBD1. This CDR3 is CASSPGQGENEKLFF. As DNA, the CDR3 is TGTGCCAGCAGCCCAGGACAGGGCGAAAATGAAAAACTGTTTTTT. Together with reference TRBV9 and TRBJ1-4, the CDR3 gives the full variable domain: DSGVTQTPKHLITATGQRVTLRCSPRSGDLSVYWYQQSLDQGLQFLIQYYNGEERAKGNILERFSAQQFPDLHSELNLSSLELGDSALYFCASSPGQGENEKLFFGSGTQLSVL.